This T cell receptor (beta chain) was found in a study of blood T cell repertoires in COVID-19. V was pared by 0 bases and J by 3 bases, with 15 bases between. The CDR3 contains 16 residues. Germline V gene lookup returns CDR1 KGHSH and CDR2 LQKENI. TCRdb's copy holds only in-frame clones and misses some; the assay was immunoSEQ multiplex PCR. The sample holds about 160,000 clones; about 86% are singletons and the top ten take around 3.5%. The V call is TRBV18, the J call TRBJ2-7, with no clear D. The sample taken for sequencing was peripheral blood. The source of this sequence is a man in his 70s with acute or convalescent COVID-19. The CDR3 spells CASSPPKPQKDYEQYF. The CDR3 DNA sequence: TGTGCCAGCTCACCACCGAAACCCCAGAAAGACTACGAGCAGTACTTC.